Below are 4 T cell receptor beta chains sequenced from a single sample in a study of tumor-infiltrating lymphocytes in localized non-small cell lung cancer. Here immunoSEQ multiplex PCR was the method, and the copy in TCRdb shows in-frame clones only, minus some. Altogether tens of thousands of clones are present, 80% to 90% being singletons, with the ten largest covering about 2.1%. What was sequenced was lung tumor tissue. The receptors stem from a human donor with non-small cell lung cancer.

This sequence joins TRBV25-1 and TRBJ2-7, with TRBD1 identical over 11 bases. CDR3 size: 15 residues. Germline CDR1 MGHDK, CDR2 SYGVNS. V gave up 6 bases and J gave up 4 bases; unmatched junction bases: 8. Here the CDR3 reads CASSRGQGASYEQYF. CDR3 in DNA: TGTGCCAGCAGCCGCGGACAGGGGGCATCGTACGAGCAGTACTTC.

CDR3 loop: CASSPPYRVTYEQYF. CDR3 bases: TGTGCCAGCAGCCCCCCCTACAGGGTAACCTACGAGCAGTACTTC. The chain recombines TRBV13 with TRBJ2-7; the D gene is possibly TRBD1 (6 bases). The V end lost 5 bases, the J end lost 2 bases, and 16 bases lay between the germline ends. CDR1 is PRHDT and CDR2 is FYEKMQ in the germline V gene (reference sequence). The CDR3 length is 15 residues.

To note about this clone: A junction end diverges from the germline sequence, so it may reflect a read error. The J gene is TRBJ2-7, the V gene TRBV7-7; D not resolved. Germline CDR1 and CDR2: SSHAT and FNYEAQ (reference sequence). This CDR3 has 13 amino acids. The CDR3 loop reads CASSQDPSYEQYF. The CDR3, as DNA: TGTGCTAGCAGTCAAGATCCCTCCTACGAGCAGTACTTC.

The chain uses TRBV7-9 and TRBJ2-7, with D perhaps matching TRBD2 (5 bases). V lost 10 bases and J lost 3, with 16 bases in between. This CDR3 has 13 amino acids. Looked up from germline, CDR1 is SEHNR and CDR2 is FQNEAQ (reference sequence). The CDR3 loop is CATGRAGGYEQYF. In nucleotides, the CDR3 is TGTGCCACCGGAAGGGCAGGAGGCTACGAGCAGTACTTC. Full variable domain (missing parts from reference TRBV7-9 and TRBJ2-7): DTGVSQNPRHKITKRGQNVTFRCDPISEHNRLYWYRQTLGQGPEFLTYFQNEAQLEKSRLLSDRFSAERPKGSFSTLEIQRTEQGDSAMYLCATGRAGGYEQYFGPGTRLTVT.